This T cell receptor (beta chain) was retrieved from a study of blood T cell repertoires in COVID-19. Study-wide background: Samples taken during acute and convalescent COVID-19 were collected in the United States, Italy and Spain.

The method was immunoSEQ multiplex PCR; TCRdb's version includes in-frame clones alone and lacks a portion of them. The sample shows some 500,000 clones, 85% to 90% of them seen only once. The CDR3 extends over 19 amino acids. CDR1 and CDR2 from the germline V gene are MGHRA and YSYEKL. Between the trimmed V and J ends, which lost 0 bases and 0 bases, there was a span of 15 bases. Sequencing was performed on peripheral blood. The rearrangement uses TRBV4-1 and TRBJ1-6; D ambiguous. The sequence was collected from a woman aged 45 to 65 with COVID-19, enrolled during active disease. The CDR3 region is CASSQDLEQIISYNSPLHF. The CDR3 region has the DNA TGCGCCAGCAGCCAAGATCTTGAACAGATCATCTCCTATAATTCACCCCTCCACTTT.